This is a list of T cell receptor beta chains from one sample in a study of PD-L1 blockade in urothelial cancer. The data were produced by immunoSEQ multiplex PCR, yet TCRdb's version contains in-frame clones alone and is incomplete. The profile shows about 50,000 clones, under 90% of them singletons. The sequenced sample was PBMCs, obtained around atezolizumab (anti-PD-L1) treatment. The origin of the receptors is a man in his sixties or seventies with urothelial cancer. Each CDR3 is given with its conserved first and last residue. The D gene is left open where the match is weak. Size is stated for part of the rows, as once, few or many counts, or as a class when the clone is expanded.

abundance,j_gene,v_gene,d_gene,len,CDR3aa,CDR3nt
once,TRBJ1-5,TRBV4-1,.,14,CASSFRTTDQPQHF,TGCGCCAGCAGCTTTAGGACAACAGATCAGCCCCAGCATTTT
.,TRBJ2-1,TRBV7-2,TRBD1,13,CASSSGQDNEQFF,TGTGCCAGCAGCTCCGGACAGGACAATGAGCAGTTCTTC
once,TRBJ1-2,TRBV5-4,.,14,CASSPGQNNYGYTF,TGTGCCAGCAGCCCAGGACAGAACAACTATGGCTACACCTTC
few,TRBJ2-3,TRBV4-3,.,15,CASSPQVASTDTQYF,TGCGCCAGCAGCCCCCAGGTGGCTAGCACAGATACGCAGTATTTT
once,TRBJ2-1,TRBV7-3,.,13,CASSLTLNNEQFF,TGTGCCAGCAGCTTAACCCTAAACAATGAGCAGTTCTTC
.,TRBJ1-2,TRBV6-5,.,14,CASSPGQAWRGYTF,TGTGCCAGCAGCCCTGGGCAGGCCTGGCGAGGCTACACCTTC
many,TRBJ2-3,TRBV15,.,13,CATSRDRENTQYF,TGTGCCACCAGCAGAGATCGGGAAAATACGCAGTATTTT
.,TRBJ2-3,TRBV11-1,TRBD1,15,CASSRGQGMTDTQYF,TGTGCCAGCAGCCGCGGACAGGGCATGACAGATACGCAGTATTTT
.,TRBJ2-7,TRBV7-9,TRBD1,16,CASSPNRGRETYEQYF,TGTGCCAGCAGCCCTAACAGGGGGCGGGAAACCTACGAGCAGTACTTC
.,TRBJ1-5,TRBV6-1,TRBD1,15,CASIPPGQGEQPQHF,TGTGCCAGCATTCCTCCGGGACAGGGGGAGCAGCCCCAGCATTTT
.,TRBJ1-5,TRBV30,TRBD1,15,CAWDRGPESNQPQHF,TGTGCCTGGGACAGGGGGCCCGAGAGCAATCAGCCCCAGCATTTT
.,TRBJ1-6,TRBV6-5,.,14,CASTGGAYNSPLHF,TGTGCCAGCACGGGGGGAGCCTATAATTCACCCCTCCACTTT
.,TRBJ1-1,TRBV7-9,.,16,CASSRTSAPRDTEAFF,TGTGCCAGCAGCCGAACCTCGGCCCCCCGGGACACTGAAGCTTTCTTT
.,TRBJ2-3,TRBV19,TRBD1,16,CASSDPGTANTDTQYF,TGTGCCAGTAGCGACCCCGGGACAGCCAACACAGATACGCAGTATTTT